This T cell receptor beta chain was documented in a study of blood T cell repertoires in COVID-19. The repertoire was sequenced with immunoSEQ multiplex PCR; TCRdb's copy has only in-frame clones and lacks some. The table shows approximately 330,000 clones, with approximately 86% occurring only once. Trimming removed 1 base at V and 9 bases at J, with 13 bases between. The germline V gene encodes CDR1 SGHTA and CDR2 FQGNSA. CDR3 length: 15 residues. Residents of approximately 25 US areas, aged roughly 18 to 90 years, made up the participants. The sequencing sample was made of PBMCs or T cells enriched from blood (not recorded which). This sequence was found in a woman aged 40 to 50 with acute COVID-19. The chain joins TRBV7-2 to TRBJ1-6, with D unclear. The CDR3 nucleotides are TGTGCCAGCAGCTTAGATGAGGGTTTGGGTTCACCCCTCCACTTT. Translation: CASSLDEGLGSPLHF.